The 4 T cell receptor beta chains in this list originate from one sample, sequenced in a study of T cells expressing NK-cell markers. TCRdb reanalyzed the 5' RACE reads and collapses them to one entry per CDR3 protein, without DNA. This sample's clone table lists roughly 390,000 distinct CDR3 sequences. Sequencing input: blood T cells: a sorted CD56 or NKG2C T cell subset, CD4+ or CD8+ T cells, or bulk PBMC T cells (not recorded which). These receptors came from a man aged 18 to 69 in good health.

The V gene is TRBV11-3, the J gene TRBJ2-5; TCRdb proposes TRBD1, but this gene call is untestable without DNA. This CDR3 comprises 15 residues. CDR1 and CDR2 from the germline V gene are SGHNT and YENEEA. The CDR3 region is CASSRKKGGRETQYF.

The CDR3 here is CSARDRQGPYNSPLHF. This chain connects TRBV20-1 to TRBJ1-6; TCRdb gives TRBD1 as the D gene, but with no DNA this cannot be confirmed. Germline V gene sequence: CDR1 DFQATT, CDR2 SNEGSKA (reference sequence). The CDR3 length is 16 residues.

The chain carries TRBV9 and TRBJ2-7. Germline CDR1 SGDLS, CDR2 YYNGEE. The CDR3 sequence is 14 residues long. Here the CDR3 reads CASSPRRTSYEQYF.

This chain links TRBV2 with TRBJ2-5; checking the TCRdb D call of TRBD1 is not possible without DNA. The CDR3 spans 16 residues. Germline V gene sequence: CDR1 SNHLY, CDR2 FYNNEI. The CDR3 sequence is CASRVSGPQESGTQYF.